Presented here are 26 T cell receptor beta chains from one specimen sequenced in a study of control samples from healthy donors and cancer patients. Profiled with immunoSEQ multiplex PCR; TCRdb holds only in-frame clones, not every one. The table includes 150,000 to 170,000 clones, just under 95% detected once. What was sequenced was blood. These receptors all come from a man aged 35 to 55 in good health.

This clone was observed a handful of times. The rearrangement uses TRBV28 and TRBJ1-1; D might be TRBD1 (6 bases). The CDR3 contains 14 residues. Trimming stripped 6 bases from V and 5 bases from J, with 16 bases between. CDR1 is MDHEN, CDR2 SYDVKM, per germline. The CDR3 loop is CASSAGGRATEAFF. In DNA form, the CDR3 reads TGTGCCAGCAGCGCGGGGGGGCGCGCGACTGAAGCTTTCTTT.

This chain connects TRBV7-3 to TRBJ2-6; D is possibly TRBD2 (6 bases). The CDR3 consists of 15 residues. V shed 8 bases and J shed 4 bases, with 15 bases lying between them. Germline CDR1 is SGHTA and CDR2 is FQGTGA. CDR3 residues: CASSSRGEGANVLTF. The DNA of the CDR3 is TGTGCCAGCTCATCGCGCGGGGAAGGGGCCAACGTCCTGACTTTC. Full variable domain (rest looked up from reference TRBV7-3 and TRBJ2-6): GAGVSQTPSNKVTEKGKYVELRCDPISGHTALYWYRQSLGQGPEFLIYFQGTGAADDSGLPNDRFFAVRPEGSVSTLKIQRTERGDSAVYLCASSSRGEGANVLTFGAGSRLTVL.

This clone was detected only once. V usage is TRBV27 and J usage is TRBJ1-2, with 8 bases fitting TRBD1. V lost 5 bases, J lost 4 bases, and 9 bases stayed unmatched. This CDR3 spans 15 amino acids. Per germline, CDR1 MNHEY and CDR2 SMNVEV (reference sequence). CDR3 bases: TGTGCCAGCAGTCCTCAGGGGGCGCAGGCCTATGGCTACACCTTC. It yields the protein CASSPQGAQAYGYTF.

CDR3 bases: TGTGCCAGCAGCCAAGAAGTTTCCAGGAGAGCCTCCACAGATACGCAGTATTTT. This translates into CASSQEVSRRASTDTQYF. The V and J genes are TRBV3-1 (or the pseudogene TRBV3-2) and TRBJ2-3; unclear D gene. V lost 0 bases and J lost 2, with 18 bases in between. The CDR3 is 18 residues long. CDR1 is LGHDT and CDR2 is YNNKEL in the germline V gene (reference sequence).

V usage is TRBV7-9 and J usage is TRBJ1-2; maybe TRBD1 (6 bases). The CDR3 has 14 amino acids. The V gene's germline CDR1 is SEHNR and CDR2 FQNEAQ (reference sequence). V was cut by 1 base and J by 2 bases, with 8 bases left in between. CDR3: CASSLGGQNYGYTF. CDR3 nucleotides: TGTGCCAGCAGCTTAGGTGGACAGAACTATGGCTACACCTTC.

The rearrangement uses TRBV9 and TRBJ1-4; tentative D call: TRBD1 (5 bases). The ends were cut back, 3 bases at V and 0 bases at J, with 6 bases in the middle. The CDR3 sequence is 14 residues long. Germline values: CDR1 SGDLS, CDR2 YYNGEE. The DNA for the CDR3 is TGTGCCAGCAGCGAGACAGCAACTAATGAAAAACTGTTTTTT. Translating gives CASSETATNEKLFF.

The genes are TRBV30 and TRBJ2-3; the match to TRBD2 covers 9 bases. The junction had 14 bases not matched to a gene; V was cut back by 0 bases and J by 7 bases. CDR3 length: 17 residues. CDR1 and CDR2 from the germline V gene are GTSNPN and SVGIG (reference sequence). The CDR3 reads CAWSVPRGGAGAYTQYF. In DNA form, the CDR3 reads TGTGCCTGGAGTGTACCTCGCGGGGGGGCGGGAGCCTATACGCAGTATTTT. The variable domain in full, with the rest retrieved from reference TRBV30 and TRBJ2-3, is SQTIHQWPATLVQPVGSPLSLECTVEGTSNPNLYWYRQAAGRGLQLLFYSVGIGQISSEVPQNLSASRPQDRQFILSSKKLLLSDSGFYLCAWSVPRGGAGAYTQYFGPGTRLTVL.

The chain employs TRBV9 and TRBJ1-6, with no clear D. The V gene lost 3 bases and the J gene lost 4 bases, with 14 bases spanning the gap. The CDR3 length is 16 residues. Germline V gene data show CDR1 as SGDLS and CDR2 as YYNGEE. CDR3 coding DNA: TGTGCCAGCAGCGCCGGGGTGGTCAGTTATAATTCACCCCTCCACTTT. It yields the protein CASSAGVVSYNSPLHF.

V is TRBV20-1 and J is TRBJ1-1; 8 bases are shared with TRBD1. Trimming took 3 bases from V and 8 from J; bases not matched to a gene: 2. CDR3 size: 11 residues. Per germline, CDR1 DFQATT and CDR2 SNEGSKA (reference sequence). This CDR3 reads CSASRDREAFF. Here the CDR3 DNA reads TGCAGTGCTAGCCGGGACAGGGAAGCTTTCTTT.

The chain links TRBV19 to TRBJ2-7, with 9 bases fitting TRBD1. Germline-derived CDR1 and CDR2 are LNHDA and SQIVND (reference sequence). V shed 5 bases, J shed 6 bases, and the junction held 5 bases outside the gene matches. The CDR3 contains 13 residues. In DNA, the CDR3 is TGTGCCAGTAGTTCCGGGACAGGGTTCGAGCAGTACTTC. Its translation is CASSSGTGFEQYF.

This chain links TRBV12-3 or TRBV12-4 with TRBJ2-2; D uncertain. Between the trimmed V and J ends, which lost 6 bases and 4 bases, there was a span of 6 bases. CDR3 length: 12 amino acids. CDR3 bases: TGTGCCAGCAGCCGGGTCACCGGGGAGCTGTTTTTT. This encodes CASSRVTGELFF.

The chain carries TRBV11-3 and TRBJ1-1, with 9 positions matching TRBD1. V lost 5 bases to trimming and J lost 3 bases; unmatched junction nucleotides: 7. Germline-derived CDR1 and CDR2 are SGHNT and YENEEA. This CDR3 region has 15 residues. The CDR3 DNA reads TGTGCCAGCAGCACCGGACAGGGGAGGGACACTGAAGCTTTCTTT. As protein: CASSTGQGRDTEAFF.

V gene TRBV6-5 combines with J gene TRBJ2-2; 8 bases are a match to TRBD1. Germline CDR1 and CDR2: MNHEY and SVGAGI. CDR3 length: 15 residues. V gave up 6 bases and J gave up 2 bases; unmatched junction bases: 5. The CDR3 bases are TGTGCCAGCAGACCCGACAGGGGTAACACCGGGGAGCTGTTTTTT. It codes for CASRPDRGNTGELFF.

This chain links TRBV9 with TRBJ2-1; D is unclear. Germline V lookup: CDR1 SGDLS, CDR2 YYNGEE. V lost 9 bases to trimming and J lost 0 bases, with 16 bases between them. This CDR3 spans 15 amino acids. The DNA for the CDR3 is TGTGCCACAGGCAAGGTAGTTAGCTCCTACAATGAGCAGTTCTTC. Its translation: CATGKVVSSYNEQFF. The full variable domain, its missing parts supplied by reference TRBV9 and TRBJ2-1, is DSGVTQTPKHLITATGQRVTLRCSPRSGDLSVYWYQQSLDQGLQFLIQYYNGEERAKGNILERFSAQQFPDLHSELNLSSLELGDSALYFCATGKVVSSYNEQFFGPGTRLTVL.

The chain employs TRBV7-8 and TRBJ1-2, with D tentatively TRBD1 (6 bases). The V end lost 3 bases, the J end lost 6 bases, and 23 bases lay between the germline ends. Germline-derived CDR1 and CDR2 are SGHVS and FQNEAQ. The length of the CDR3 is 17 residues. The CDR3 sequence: CASSLSRGAGSIDGYTF. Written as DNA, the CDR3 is TGTGCCAGCAGCTTGAGTCGGGGGGCAGGGAGTATCGATGGCTACACCTTC.

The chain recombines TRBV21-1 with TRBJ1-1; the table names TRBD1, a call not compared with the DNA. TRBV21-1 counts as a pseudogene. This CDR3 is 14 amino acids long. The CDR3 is CASSGRTRNTEAFF. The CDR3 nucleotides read TGTGCCAGCAGCGGCCGGACAAGAAACACTGAAGCTTTCTTT.

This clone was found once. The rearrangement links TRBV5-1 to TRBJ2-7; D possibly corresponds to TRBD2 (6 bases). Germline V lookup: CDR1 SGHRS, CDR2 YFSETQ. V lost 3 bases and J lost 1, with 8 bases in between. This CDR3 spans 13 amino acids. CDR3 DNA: TGCGCCAGCAGCTCCGGGGGTTCCTACGAGCAGTACTTC. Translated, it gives CASSSGGSYEQYF.

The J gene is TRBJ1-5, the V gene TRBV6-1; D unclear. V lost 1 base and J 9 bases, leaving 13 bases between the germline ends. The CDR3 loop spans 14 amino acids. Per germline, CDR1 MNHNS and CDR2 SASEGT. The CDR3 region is CASSEGPPPRPQHF. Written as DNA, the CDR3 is TGTGCCAGCAGTGAAGGTCCCCCTCCGCGGCCCCAGCATTTT.

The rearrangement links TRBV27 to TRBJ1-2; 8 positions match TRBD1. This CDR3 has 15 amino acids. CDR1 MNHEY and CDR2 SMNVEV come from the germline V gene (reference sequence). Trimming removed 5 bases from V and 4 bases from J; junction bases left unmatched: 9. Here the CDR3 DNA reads TGTGCCAGCAGTCCAAGACAGGGGACTGGCTATGGCTACACCTTC. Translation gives CASSPRQGTGYGYTF.

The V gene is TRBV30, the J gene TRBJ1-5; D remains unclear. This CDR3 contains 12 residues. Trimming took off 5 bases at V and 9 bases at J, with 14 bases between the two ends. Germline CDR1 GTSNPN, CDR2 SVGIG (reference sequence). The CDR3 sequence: CAWLVPPSPQHF. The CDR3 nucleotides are TGTGCCTGGCTCGTCCCCCCATCGCCCCAGCATTTT.

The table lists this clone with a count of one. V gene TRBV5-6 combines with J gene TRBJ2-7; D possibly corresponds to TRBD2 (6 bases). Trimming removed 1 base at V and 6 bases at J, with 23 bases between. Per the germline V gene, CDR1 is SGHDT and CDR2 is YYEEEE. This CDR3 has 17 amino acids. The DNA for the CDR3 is TGTGCCAGCAGCTTGACCCCGACGGGACTCCATCCTATCGAGCAGTACTTC. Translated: CASSLTPTGLHPIEQYF. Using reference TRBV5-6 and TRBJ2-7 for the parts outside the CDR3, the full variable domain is DAGVTQSPTHLIKTRGQQVTLRCSPKSGHDTVSWYQQALGQGPQFIFQYYEEEERQRGNFPDRFSGHQFPNYSSELNVNALLLGDSALYLCASSLTPTGLHPIEQYFGPGTRLTVT.

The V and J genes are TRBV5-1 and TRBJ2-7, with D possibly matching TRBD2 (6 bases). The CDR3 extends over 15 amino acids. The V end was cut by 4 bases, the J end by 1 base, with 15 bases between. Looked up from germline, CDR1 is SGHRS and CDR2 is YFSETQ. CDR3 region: CASSRRTGVSYEQYF. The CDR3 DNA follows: TGCGCCAGCAGCAGAAGGACGGGGGTTTCCTACGAGCAGTACTTC.

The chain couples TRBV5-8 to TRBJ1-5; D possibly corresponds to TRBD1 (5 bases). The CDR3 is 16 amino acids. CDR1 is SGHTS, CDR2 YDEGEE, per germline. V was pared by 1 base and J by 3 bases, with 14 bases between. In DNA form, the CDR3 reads TGTGCCAGCAGCTTGTTTAGGGGTAACGACAATCAGCCCCAGCATTTT. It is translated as CASSLFRGNDNQPQHF.

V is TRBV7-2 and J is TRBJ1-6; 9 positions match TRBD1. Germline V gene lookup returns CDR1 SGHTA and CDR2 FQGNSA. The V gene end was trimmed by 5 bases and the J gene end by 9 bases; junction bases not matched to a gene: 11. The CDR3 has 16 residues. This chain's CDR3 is CASSATVGQGSSPLHF. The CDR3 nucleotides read TGTGCCAGCAGCGCAACTGTGGGACAGGGTAGTTCACCCCTCCACTTT.

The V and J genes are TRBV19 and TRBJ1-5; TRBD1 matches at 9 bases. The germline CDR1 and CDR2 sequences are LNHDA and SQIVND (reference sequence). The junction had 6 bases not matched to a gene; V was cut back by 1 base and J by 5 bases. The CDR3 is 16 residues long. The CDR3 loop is CASSIAPDRGDQPQHF. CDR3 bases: TGTGCCAGTAGTATAGCCCCTGACAGGGGGGATCAGCCCCAGCATTTT.

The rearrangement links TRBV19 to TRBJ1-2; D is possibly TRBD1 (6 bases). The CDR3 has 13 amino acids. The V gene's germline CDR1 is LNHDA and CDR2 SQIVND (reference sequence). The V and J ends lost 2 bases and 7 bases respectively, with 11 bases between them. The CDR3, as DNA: TGTGCCAGTAGTATACGGGGGCAGGGTGGCTACACCTTC. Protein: CASSIRGQGGYTF.